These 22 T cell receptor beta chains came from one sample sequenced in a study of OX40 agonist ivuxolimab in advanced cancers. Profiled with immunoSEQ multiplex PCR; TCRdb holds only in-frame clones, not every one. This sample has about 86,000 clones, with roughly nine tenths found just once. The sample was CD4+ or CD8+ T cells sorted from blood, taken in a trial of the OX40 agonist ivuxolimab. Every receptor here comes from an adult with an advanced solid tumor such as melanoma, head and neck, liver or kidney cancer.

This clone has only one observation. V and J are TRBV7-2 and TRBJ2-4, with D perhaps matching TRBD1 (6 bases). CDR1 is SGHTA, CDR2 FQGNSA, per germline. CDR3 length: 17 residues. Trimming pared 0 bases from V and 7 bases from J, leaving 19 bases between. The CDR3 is CASSLARLSQGMNIQYF. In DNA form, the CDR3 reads TGTGCCAGCAGCTTAGCCCGGCTCAGCCAGGGGATGAACATTCAGTACTTC.

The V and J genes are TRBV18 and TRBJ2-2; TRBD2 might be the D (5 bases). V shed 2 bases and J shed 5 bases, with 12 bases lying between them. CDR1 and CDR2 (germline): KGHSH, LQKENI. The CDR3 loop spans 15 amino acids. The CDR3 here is CASSPIGESTGELFF. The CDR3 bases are TGTGCCAGCTCACCAATCGGGGAGTCGACCGGGGAGCTGTTTTTT.

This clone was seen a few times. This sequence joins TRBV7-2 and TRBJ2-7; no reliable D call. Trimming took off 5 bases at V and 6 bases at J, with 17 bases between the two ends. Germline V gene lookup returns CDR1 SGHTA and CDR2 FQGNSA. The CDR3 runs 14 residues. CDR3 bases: TGTGCCAGCAGCCCATCATGGGTTGGCCGCGAGCAGTACTTC. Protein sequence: CASSPSWVGREQYF.

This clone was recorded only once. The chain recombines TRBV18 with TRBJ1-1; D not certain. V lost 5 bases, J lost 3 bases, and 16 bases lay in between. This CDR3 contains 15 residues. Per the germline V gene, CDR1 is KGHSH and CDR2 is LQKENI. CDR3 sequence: CASSITRTGYTEAFF. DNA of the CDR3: TGTGCCAGCTCAATTACCCGGACTGGTTACACTGAAGCTTTCTTT.

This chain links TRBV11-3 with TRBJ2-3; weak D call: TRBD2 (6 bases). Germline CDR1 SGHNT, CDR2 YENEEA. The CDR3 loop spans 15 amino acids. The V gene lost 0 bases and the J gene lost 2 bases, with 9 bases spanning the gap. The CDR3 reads CASSLEWGDTDTQYF. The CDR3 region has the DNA TGTGCCAGCAGCTTAGAATGGGGGGACACAGATACGCAGTATTTT.

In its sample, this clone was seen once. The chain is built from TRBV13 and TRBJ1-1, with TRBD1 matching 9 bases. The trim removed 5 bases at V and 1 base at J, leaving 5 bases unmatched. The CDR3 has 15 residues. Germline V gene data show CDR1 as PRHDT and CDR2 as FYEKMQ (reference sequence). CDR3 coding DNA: TGTGCCAGCAGCGTACAGGGGGCAGGGAACACTGAAGCTTTCTTT. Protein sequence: CASSVQGAGNTEAFF.

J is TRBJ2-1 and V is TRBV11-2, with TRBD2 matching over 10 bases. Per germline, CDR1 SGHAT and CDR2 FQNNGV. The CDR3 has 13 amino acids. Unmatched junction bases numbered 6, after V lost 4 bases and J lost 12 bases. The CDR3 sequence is CASSSRTSGGQFF. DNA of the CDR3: TGTGCCAGCAGCTCCCGGACTAGCGGTGGGCAGTTCTTC.

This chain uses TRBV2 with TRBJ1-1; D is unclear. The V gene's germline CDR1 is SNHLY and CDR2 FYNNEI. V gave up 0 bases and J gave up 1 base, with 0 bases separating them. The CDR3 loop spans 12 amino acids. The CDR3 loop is CASSEANTEAFF. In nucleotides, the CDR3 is TGTGCCAGCAGTGAAGCGAACACTGAAGCTTTCTTT.

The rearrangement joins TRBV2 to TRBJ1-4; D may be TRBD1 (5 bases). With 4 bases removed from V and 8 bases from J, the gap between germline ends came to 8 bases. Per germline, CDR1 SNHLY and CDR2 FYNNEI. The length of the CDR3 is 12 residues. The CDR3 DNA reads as TGTGCCAGCAGTGTTAACAGGGAAAAACTGTTTTTT. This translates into CASSVNREKLFF.

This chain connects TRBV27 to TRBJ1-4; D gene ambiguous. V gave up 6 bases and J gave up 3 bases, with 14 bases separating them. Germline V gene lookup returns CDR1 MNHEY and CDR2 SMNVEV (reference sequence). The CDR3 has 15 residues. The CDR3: CASRSPRKPNEKLFF. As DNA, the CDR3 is TGTGCCAGCAGATCGCCTCGGAAACCTAATGAAAAACTGTTTTTT.

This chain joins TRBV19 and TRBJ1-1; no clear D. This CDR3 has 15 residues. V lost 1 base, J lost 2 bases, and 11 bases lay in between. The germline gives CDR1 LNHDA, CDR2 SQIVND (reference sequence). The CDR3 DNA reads TGTGCCAGTAGTATAGGGGCAGGAGTAAACACTGAAGCTTTCTTT. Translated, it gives CASSIGAGVNTEAFF. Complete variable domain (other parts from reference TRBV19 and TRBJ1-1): DGGITQSPKYLFRKEGQNVTLSCEQNLNHDAMYWYRQDPGQGLRLIYYSQIVNDFQKGDIAEGYSVSREKKESFPLTVTSAQKNPTAFYLCASSIGAGVNTEAFFGQGTRLTVV.

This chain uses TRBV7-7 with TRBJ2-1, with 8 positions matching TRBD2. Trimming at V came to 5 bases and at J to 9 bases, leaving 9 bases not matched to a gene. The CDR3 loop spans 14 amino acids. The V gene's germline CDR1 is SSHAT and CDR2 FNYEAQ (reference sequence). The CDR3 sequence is CASSPGTRGTEQFF. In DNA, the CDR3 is TGTGCCAGCAGCCCCGGGACTAGAGGAACTGAGCAGTTCTTC.

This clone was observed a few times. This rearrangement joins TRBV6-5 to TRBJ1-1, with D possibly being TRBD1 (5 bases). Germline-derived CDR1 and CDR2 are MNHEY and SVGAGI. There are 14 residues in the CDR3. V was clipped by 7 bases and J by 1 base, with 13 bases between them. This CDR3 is CASTRDRANTEAFF. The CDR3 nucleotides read TGTGCCAGCACCAGAGACAGAGCGAACACTGAAGCTTTCTTT.

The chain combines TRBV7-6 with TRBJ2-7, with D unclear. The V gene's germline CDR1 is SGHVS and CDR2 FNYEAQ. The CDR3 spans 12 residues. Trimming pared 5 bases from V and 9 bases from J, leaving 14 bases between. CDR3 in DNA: TGTGCCAGCAGCCGCGTAGATGGCGCGCAGTACTTC. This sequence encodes CASSRVDGAQYF. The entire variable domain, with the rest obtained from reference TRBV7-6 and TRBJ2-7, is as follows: GAGVSQSPRYKVTKRGQDVALRCDPISGHVSLYWYRQALGQGPEFLTYFNYEAQQDKSGLPNDRFSAERPEGSISTLTIQRTEQRDSAMYRCASSRVDGAQYFGPGTRLTVT.

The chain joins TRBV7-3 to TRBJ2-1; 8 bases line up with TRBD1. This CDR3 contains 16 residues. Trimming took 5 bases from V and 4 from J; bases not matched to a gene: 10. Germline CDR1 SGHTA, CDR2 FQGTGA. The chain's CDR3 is CASSPLLGQGYNEQFF. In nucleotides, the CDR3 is TGTGCCAGCAGCCCACTATTAGGACAGGGATACAATGAGCAGTTCTTC.

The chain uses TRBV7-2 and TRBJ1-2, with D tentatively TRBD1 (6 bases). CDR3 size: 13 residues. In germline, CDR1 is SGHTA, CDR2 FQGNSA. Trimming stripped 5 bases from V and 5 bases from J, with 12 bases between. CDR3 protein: CASSANQGYGYTF. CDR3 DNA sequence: TGTGCCAGCAGCGCAAATCAGGGGTATGGCTACACCTTC.

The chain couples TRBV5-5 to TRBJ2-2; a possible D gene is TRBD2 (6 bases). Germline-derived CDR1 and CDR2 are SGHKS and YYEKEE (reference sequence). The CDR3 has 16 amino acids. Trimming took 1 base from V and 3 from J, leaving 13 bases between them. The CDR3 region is CASSLFSGEYTGELFF. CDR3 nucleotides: TGTGCCAGCAGCTTGTTTTCGGGGGAGTACACCGGGGAGCTGTTTTTT.

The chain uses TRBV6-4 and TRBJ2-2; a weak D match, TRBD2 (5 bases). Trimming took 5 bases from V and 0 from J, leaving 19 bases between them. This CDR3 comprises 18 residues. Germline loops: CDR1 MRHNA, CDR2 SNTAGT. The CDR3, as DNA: TGTGCCAGCAGTTACGAGCGGAGTGGACGCGCGAACACCGGGGAGCTGTTTTTT. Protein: CASSYERSGRANTGELFF.

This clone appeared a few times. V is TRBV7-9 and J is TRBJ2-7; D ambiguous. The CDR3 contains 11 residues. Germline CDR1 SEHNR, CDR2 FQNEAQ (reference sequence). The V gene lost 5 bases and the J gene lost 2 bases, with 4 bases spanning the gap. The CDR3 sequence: CASSVTYEQYF. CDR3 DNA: TGTGCCAGCAGCGTCACCTACGAGCAGTACTTC. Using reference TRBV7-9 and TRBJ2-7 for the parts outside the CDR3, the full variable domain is DTGVSQNPRHKITKRGQNVTFRCDPISEHNRLYWYRQTLGQGPEFLTYFQNEAQLEKSRLLSDRFSAERPKGSFSTLEIQRTEQGDSAMYLCASSVTYEQYFGPGTRLTVT.

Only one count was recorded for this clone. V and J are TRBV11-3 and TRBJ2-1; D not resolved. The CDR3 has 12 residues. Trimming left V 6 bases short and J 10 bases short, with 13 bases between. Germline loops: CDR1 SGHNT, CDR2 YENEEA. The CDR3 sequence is CASSRTPREQFF. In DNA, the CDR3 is TGTGCCAGCAGTCGTACACCCAGAGAGCAGTTCTTC.

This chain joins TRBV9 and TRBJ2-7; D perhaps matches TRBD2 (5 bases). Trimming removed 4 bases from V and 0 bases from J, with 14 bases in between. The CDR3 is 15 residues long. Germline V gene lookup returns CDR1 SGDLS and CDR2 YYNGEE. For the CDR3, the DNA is TGTGCCAGCAGCCAGAGCGGCCAAAGCTCCTACGAGCAGTACTTC. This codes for CASSQSGQSSYEQYF.

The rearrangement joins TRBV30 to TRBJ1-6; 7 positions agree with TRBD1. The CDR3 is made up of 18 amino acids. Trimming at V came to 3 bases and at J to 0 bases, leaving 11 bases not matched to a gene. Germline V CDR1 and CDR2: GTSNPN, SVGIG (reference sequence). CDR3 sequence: CAWSSPDRPSSYNSPLHF. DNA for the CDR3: TGTGCCTGGAGCTCCCCGGACAGGCCGAGCTCCTATAATTCACCCCTCCACTTT.